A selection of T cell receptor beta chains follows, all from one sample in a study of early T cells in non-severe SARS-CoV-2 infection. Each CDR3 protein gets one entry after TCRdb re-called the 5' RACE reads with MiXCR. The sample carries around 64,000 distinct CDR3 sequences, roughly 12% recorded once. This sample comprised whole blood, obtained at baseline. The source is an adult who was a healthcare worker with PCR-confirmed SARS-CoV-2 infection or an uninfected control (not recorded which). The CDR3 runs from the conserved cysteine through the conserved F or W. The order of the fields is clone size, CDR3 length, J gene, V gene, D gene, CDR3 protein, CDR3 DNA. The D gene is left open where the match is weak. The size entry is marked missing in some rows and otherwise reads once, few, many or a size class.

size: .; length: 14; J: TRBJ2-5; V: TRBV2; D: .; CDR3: CASSQTWTVETQYF; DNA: TGTGCCAGCAGTCAAACTTGGACTGTTGAGACCCAGTACTTC
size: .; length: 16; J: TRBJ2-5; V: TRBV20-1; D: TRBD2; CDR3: CSARDFLAGETETQNF; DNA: TGCAGTGCTAGAGATTTTCTAGCGGGAGAGACAGAGACCCAGAACTTC
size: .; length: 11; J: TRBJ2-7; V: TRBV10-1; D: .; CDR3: CASSSGAMQYF; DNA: TGCGCCAGCAGTTCAGGGGCCATGCAGTACTTC
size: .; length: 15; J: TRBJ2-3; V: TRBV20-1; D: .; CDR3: CSANPTGTRTDTQYF; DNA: TGCAGTGCAAACCCGACAGGGACTCGCACAGATACGCAGTATTTT
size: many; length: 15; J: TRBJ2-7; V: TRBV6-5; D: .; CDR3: CASSYSLGGSYEQYF; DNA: TGTGCCAGCAGTTACTCGCTCGGGGGCTCCTACGAGCAGTACTTC
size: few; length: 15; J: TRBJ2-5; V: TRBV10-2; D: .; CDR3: CASSEQGRTQETQYF; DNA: TGCGCCAGCAGTGAGCAAGGGAGGACCCAAGAGACCCAGTACTTC
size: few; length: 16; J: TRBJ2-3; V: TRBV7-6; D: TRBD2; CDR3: CASSRSGRSSTDTQYF; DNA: TGTGCCAGCAGCCGGAGCGGGAGGAGTAGCACAGATACGCAGTATTTT
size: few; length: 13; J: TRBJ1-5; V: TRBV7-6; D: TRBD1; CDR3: CASSLGQGRPQHF; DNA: TGTGCCAGCAGCTTGGGACAGGGAAGGCCCCAGCATTTT
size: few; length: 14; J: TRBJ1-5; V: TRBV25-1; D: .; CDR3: CASSEKGRNQPQHF; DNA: TGTGCCAGCAGTGAAAAGGGCCGGAATCAGCCCCAGCATTTT
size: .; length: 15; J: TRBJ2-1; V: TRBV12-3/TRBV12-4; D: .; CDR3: CASSSKVMTGDEQFF; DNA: TGTGCCAGCAGTTCAAAAGTGATGACCGGCGATGAGCAGTTCTTC
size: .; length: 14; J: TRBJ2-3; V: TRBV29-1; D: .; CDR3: CSVTRTGGGDTQYF; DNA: TGCAGCGTAACAAGGACAGGAGGAGGGGATACGCAGTATTTT
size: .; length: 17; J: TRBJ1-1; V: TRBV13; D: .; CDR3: CASSPVGAGGFDTEAFF; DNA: TGTGCCAGCAGCCCAGTCGGGGCTGGGGGTTTCGACACTGAAGCTTTCTTT
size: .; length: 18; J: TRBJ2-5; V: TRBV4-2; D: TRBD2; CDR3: CASSQPEEGLAGGETQYF; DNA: TGTGCCAGCAGCCAGCCGGAAGAGGGACTAGCGGGGGGAGAGACCCAGTACTTC
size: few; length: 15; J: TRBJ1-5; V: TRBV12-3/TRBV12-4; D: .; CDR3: CASSLEGREGQPQHF; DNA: TGTGCCAGCAGTTTAGAAGGCAGGGAGGGTCAGCCCCAGCATTTT
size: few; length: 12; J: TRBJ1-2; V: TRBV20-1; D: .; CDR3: CSARHLSEGYTF; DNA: TGCAGTGCTAGACACCTTTCTGAGGGCTACACCTTC
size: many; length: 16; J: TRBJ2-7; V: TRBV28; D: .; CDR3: CASSLLSSATLYEQYF; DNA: TGTGCCAGCAGTTTATTGAGTAGCGCCACCCTTTACGAGCAGTACTTC
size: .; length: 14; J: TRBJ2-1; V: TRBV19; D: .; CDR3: CASSMAAGYNEQFF; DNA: TGTGCCAGTAGTATGGCGGCAGGCTACAATGAGCAGTTCTTC
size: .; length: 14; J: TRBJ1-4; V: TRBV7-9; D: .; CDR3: CASSFRATNEKLFF; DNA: TGTGCCAGCAGCTTCCGAGCAACTAATGAAAAACTGTTTTTT
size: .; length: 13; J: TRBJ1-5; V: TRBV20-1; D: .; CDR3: CSAAAGEIQPQHF; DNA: TGCAGTGCGGCGGCGGGGGAGATTCAGCCCCAGCATTTT
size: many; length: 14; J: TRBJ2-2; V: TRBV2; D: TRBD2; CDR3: CASSELAGAGELFF; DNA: TGTGCCAGCAGTGAACTAGCGGGAGCCGGGGAGCTGTTTTTT
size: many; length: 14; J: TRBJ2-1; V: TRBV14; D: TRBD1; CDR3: CASSQDAGGAGQFF; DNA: TGTGCCAGCAGCCAAGATGCAGGGGGCGCCGGGCAGTTCTTC
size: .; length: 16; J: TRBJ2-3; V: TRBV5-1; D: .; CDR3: CASSLVASSSTDTQYF; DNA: TGCGCCAGCAGCTTGGTGGCTAGCTCTAGCACAGATACGCAGTATTTT
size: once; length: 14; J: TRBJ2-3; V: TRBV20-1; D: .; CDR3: CSASPGAGGDTQYF; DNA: TGCAGTGCTAGTCCGGGAGCCGGGGGAGATACGCAGTATTTT
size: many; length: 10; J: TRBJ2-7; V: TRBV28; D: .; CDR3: CASSSREQYF; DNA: TGTGCCAGCAGTTCGAGGGAGCAGTACTTC
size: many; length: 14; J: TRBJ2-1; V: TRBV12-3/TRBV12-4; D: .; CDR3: CASSQPGAGQREFF; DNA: TGTGCCAGCAGTCAGCCCGGGGCCGGCCAGAGGGAGTTCTTC
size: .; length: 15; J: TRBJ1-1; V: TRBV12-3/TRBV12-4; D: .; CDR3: CASSARVGGYTEAFF; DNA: TGTGCCAGCAGTGCCCGGGTGGGGGGTTACACTGAAGCTTTCTTT
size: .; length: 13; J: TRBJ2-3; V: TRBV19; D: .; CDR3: CASSIDLTDTQYF; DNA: TGTGCCAGTAGTATAGATCTCACAGATACGCAGTATTTT
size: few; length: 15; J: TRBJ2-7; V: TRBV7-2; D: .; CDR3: CASSPDRGTIYEQYF; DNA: TGTGCCAGCAGCCCAGATCGGGGAACGATTTACGAGCAGTACTTC
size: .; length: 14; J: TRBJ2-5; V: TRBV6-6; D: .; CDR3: CASSYSSRAETQYF; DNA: TGTGCCAGCAGTTACTCCAGCAGGGCAGAGACCCAGTACTTC
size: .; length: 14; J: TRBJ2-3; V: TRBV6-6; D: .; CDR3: CASLRGLGTDTQYF; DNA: TGTGCCAGCCTGAGGGGGTTGGGCACAGATACGCAGTATTTT
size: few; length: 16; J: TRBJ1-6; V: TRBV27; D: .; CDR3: CASSLGGQYYNSPLHF; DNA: TGTGCCAGCAGTTTAGGGGGGCAATACTATAATTCACCCCTCCACTTT
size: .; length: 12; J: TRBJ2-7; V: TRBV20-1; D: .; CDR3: CSAPVLAREQYF; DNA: TGCAGTGCCCCAGTGTTAGCGCGAGAGCAGTACTTC
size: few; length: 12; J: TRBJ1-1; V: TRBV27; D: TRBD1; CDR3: CASTDRGTEAFF; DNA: TGTGCCAGCACCGACAGGGGAACTGAAGCTTTCTTT
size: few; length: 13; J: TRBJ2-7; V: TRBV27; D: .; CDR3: CASKFQTSYEQYF; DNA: TGTGCCAGCAAATTTCAGACATCCTACGAGCAGTACTTC
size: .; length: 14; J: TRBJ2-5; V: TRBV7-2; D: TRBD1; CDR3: CASTDRGPQETQYF; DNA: TGTGCCAGTACAGACAGGGGTCCCCAAGAGACCCAGTACTTC
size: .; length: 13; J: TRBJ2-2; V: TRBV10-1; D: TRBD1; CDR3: CASSVAGGGELFF; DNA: TGCGCCAGCAGTGTGGCAGGGGGCGGGGAGCTGTTTTTT
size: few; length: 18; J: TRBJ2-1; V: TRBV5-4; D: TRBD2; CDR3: CASSPGTSGSLSYNEQFF; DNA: TGTGCCAGCAGCCCCGGGACTAGCGGGAGCCTCTCCTACAATGAGCAGTTCTTC
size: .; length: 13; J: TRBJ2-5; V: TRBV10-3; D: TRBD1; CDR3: CATLGQGQETQYF; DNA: TGTGCCACCCTGGGACAGGGACAAGAGACCCAGTACTTC
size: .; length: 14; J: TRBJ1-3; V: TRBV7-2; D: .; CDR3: CASSLDSYGNTIYF; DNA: TGTGCCAGCAGCCTTGACAGTTACGGAAACACCATATATTTT
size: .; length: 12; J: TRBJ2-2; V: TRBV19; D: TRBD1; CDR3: CASGQATGELFF; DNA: TGTGCCAGCGGACAGGCCACCGGGGAGCTGTTTTTT
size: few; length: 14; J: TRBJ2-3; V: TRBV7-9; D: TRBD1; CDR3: CASSDRGFTDTQYF; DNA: TGTGCCAGCAGCGACAGGGGTTTCACAGATACGCAGTATTTT
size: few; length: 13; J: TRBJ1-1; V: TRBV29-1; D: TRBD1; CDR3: CSVDGTVNTEAFF; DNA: TGCAGCGTTGATGGGACAGTGAACACTGAAGCTTTCTTT
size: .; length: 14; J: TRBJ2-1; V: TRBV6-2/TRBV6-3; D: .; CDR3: CASSLSPGFDEQFF; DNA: TGTGCCAGCAGCCTAAGCCCCGGGTTCGATGAGCAGTTCTTC
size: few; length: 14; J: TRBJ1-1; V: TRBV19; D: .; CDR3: CASSMGHPPTEAFF; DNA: TGTGCCAGTAGTATGGGCCACCCGCCCACTGAAGCTTTCTTT
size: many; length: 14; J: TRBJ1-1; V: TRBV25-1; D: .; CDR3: CASSTQGTFTEAFF; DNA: TGTGCCAGCTCAACCCAGGGTACCTTCACTGAAGCTTTCTTT
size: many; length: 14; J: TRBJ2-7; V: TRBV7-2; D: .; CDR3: CASSSSGPTYEQYF; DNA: TGTGCCAGCAGCTCGTCCGGGCCTACCTACGAGCAGTACTTC
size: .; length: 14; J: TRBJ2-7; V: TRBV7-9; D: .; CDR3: CASSSGTDIYEQYF; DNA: TGTGCCAGCAGCTCAGGAACAGATATCTACGAGCAGTACTTC
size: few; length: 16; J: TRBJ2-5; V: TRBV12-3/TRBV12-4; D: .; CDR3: CASSGDGGANQETQYF; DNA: TGTGCCAGCTCGGGGGATGGCGGGGCAAACCAAGAGACCCAGTACTTC